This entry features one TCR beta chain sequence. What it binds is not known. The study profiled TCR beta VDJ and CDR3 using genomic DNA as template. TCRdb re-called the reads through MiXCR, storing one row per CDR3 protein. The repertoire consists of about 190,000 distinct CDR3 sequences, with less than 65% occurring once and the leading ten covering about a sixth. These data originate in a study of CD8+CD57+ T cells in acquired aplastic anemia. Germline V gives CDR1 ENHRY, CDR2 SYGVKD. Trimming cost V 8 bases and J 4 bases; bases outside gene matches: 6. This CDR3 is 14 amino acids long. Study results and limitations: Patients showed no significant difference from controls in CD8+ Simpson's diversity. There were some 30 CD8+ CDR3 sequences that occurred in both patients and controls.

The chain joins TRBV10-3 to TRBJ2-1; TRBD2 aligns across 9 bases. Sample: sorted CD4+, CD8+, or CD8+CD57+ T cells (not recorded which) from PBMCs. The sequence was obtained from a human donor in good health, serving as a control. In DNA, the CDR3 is TGTGCCATCGGTGGCGGGGGGGCATACAATGAGCAGTTCTTC. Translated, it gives CAIGGGGAYNEQFF.